This T cell receptor (beta chain) appears in the sequencing data of a study of blood T cell repertoires in COVID-19. Produced via immunoSEQ multiplex PCR; TCRdb's table is partial and in-frame only. The sample has about 260,000 clones, approximately 86% seen once. The CDR3 contains 14 residues. Trimming removed 4 bases from V and 0 bases from J, with 8 bases in between. Sequenced: peripheral blood. V gene TRBV5-3 combines with J gene TRBJ1-3; D is possibly TRBD1 (6 bases). TRBV5-3 is annotated as an ORF whose role is uncertain. The sequence came from a man aged 18 to 30 with active or convalescent COVID-19. The CDR3 here is CARSRQVSGNTIYF. CDR3 in DNA: TGTGCCAGAAGCAGACAGGTCTCTGGAAACACCATATATTTT.